This TCR beta chain is from a study of blood T cell repertoires in COVID-19. Study-wide context: There were acute and convalescent COVID-19 samples, and they came from the United States, Italy and Spain.

Source study methods: Amplification from reference gene primers served as the basis for estimated nucleated cell counts. Here immunoSEQ multiplex PCR was the method, and the copy in TCRdb shows in-frame clones only, minus some. V and J calls and clone size are copied from that table; D and trimming were computed from the DNA. The sample carries some 230,000 clones, around 83% recorded once. This CDR3 is 12 amino acids long. Germline CDR1 reads SGHTA; CDR2 reads FQGNSA. Comment on this clone: One end of the junction is discordant with germline, which a read error may explain.

This clonotype was obtained from an elderly woman with COVID-19, enrolled during active disease. The genes are TRBV7-2 and TRBJ2-7; the D gene is possibly TRBD2 (5 bases). The sample consisted of peripheral blood. In nucleotides, the CDR3 is TGTGCCAGCAGCCTCCCACCGCGGGCCGAAAACTTC. It is translated as CASSLPPRAENF. The full variable domain, completed using reference TRBV7-2 and TRBJ2-7, is GAGVSQSPSNKVTEKGKDVELRCDPISGHTALYWYRQSLGQGLEFLIYFQGNSAPDKSGLPSDRFSAERTGGSVSTLTIQRTQQEDSAVYLCASSLPPRAENFGPGTRLTVT.